This T cell receptor beta chain was found in a study of beta chain features in type 1 diabetes. Whole-study context: Age and gender were similar between patients and healthy donors, as were cell yields. All samples together contributed almost 110,000,000 sorted cells for examination.

Per donor, one heparinised blood draw averaged roughly 110 mL. Regarding the study as a whole: TCRB CDR3s were moderately but significantly shorter in Type 1 diabetes patients in all four CD4+ subsets.

cDNA synthesis used the whole RNA isolate, giving expressed TCRB sequences. The table came from immunoSEQ multiplex PCR; TCRdb's copy has only in-frame clones and leaves some out. The sample contains around 250,000 clones, 20% to 25% of which appear only once. Only a few counts were recorded for this clone. Its specificity is unknown. This specimen includes other DNA sequences encoding the same CDR3. The CDR3 has 13 amino acids. Germline loops: CDR1 SGDLS, CDR2 YYNGEE. V was shortened by 3 bases and J by 2 bases, with 8 bases between the two germline ends. The chain combines TRBV9 with TRBJ1-2, with D possibly matching TRBD1 (6 bases). This receptor was identified in a woman aged 25 to 45 with type 1 diabetes. The specimen sequenced was naive CD4+ T cells from blood. In DNA, the CDR3 is TGTGCCAGCAGCGAAGGGGGAAACTATGGCTACACCTTC. It yields the protein CASSEGGNYGYTF.